Reported below is one T cell receptor (beta chain). The antigen remains unidentified. Using immunoSEQ multiplex PCR, the repertoire was profiled, and TCRdb retains in-frame clones only, with some absent. The sample shows more than 60,000 clones, around 86% of them seen only once. The CDR3 sequence is 11 residues long. Trimming cost V 7 bases and J 5 bases, with 7 bases left between them. Looked up from germline, CDR1 is KGHDR and CDR2 is SFDVKD. This sample was included in a study of T cell responses to AZD1222 COVID-19 vaccine. Regarding the study as a whole: Baseline seropositivity characterized only a handful of AZD1222 recipients. Only after the peak T cell response were repertoires sampled. Regions left unmutated in variants are reportedly the target of nearly half of spike-specific TCRs. Spike-specific TCR breadth and depth rose after two AZD1222 doses.

Sample: peripheral blood, taken 28 days after the second AZD1222 dose. The V and J genes are TRBV24-1 and TRBJ1-1; no firm D call. This sequence originates from an adult who received the AZD1222 COVID-19 vaccine. CDR3 in amino acids: CATRIGTEAFF. CDR3 nucleotide sequence: TGTGCCACCAGAATTGGGACTGAAGCTTTCTTT.